Each of the 30 T cell receptor beta chains below was sequenced from the same sample in a study of blood T cell repertoires in COVID-19. Method: immunoSEQ multiplex PCR; TCRdb's copy keeps in-frame clones and lacks some. The table has 85,000 to 100,000 clones, 70% to 85% seen once. The material sequenced was peripheral blood. The origin of the receptors is a human donor in a cohort sampled during active COVID-19.

A few counts support this clone. The chain links TRBV7-2 to TRBJ2-7; 10 nucleotides match TRBD2. CDR3 length equals 15 residues. In germline, CDR1 is SGHTA, CDR2 FQGNSA. The junction had 5 bases not matched to a gene; V was cut back by 5 bases and J by 1 base. The CDR3 loop reads CASSPRLAGSYEQYF. As DNA, the CDR3 is TGTGCCAGCAGCCCGAGACTAGCGGGTTCCTACGAGCAGTACTTC.

CDR3 sequence (DNA): TGTGCCATCAGTGAGTTCCTCGGGACTAGCGAACTAGCCAAAAACATTCAGTACTTC. Translating it yields CAISEFLGTSELAKNIQYF. The chain links TRBV10-3 to TRBJ2-4; 10 bases match TRBD2. The V segment lost 1 base and the J segment 0 bases; nucleotides outside the gene matches: 9. CDR1 and CDR2 from the germline V gene are ENHRY and SYGVKD. The CDR3 has 19 residues.

The gene calls are TRBV4-1 and TRBJ1-4, with D hard to call. The CDR3 totals 16 residues. Germline V gives CDR1 MGHRA, CDR2 YSYEKL. The germline V and J ends were trimmed by 1 base and 0 bases, with 9 bases remaining between them. CDR3 amino acids: CASSQAGDTTNEKLFF. CDR3 DNA: TGCGCCAGCAGCCAAGCCGGGGATACAACTAATGAAAAACTGTTTTTT.

V is TRBV18 and J is TRBJ2-7; D might be TRBD2 (6 bases). This CDR3 comprises 15 residues. Germline loops: CDR1 KGHSH, CDR2 LQKENI. Trimming pared 4 bases from V and 2 bases from J, leaving 15 bases between. CDR3 region: CASSLRLGGTYEQYF. Written as DNA, the CDR3 is TGTGCCAGCTCACTTCGACTCGGGGGAACCTACGAGCAGTACTTC.

The rearrangement links TRBV29-1 to TRBJ1-1, with unresolved D. Germline lookup yields CDR1 SQVTM and CDR2 ANQGSEA. This CDR3 has 12 amino acids. V lost 4 bases and J 2 bases, leaving 8 bases between the germline ends. Written as DNA, the CDR3 is TGCAGCGTTGCGGTCACCAACACTGAAGCTTTCTTT. It is translated as CSVAVTNTEAFF.

The J gene is TRBJ2-5, the V gene TRBV2; 8 bases agree with TRBD1. The V segment lost 5 bases and the J segment 5 bases; nucleotides outside the gene matches: 7. The CDR3 has 14 residues. CDR1 is SNHLY, CDR2 FYNNEI, per germline. CDR3 residues: CASSTGQVGETQYF. The CDR3 DNA reads TGTGCCAGCAGTACGGGACAGGTTGGGGAGACCCAGTACTTC.

By share of the sample, this clone is large. The V gene is TRBV5-1, the J gene TRBJ2-3; TRBD1 matches at 7 bases. This CDR3 spans 14 amino acids. Germline V gives CDR1 SGHRS, CDR2 YFSETQ. Trimming cost V 3 bases and J 2 bases; bases outside gene matches: 3. DNA of the CDR3: TGCGCCAGCAGCTCCGGGACAGCCACAGATACGCAGTATTTT. Amino acids: CASSSGTATDTQYF.

The rearrangement joins TRBV20-1 to TRBJ2-7; D is undetermined. Trimming pared 3 bases from V and 3 bases from J, leaving 6 bases between. The CDR3 loop spans 11 amino acids. Per the germline V gene, CDR1 is DFQATT and CDR2 is SNEGSKA (reference sequence). The CDR3 loop reads CSASDGYEQYF. The CDR3 DNA reads TGCAGTGCTAGTGACGGCTACGAGCAGTACTTC.

The V gene is TRBV5-1, the J gene TRBJ2-1, with 8 bases fitting TRBD2. CDR3 length equals 15 residues. J gave up 5 bases and V 2 bases, and 6 bases lay outside the gene matches. In germline, CDR1 is SGHRS, CDR2 YFSETQ. CDR3 loop: CASSLAGEANNEQFF. Here the CDR3 DNA reads TGCGCCAGCAGCTTAGCGGGAGAAGCTAACAATGAGCAGTTCTTC.

This clone was observed a single time. The chain uses TRBV5-8 and TRBJ2-5; no clear D. The CDR3 extends over 13 amino acids. Trimming shortened V by 1 base and J by 4 bases, and 8 bases separated the two germline ends. Per germline, CDR1 SGHTS and CDR2 YDEGEE. In nucleotides, the CDR3 is TGTGCCAGCAGCTTGCTTAGAAGAGAGACCCAGTACTTC. Translated, it gives CASSLLRRETQYF.

CDR3 amino acids: CASRVDGSSGNTIYF. The CDR3 nucleotides read TGTGCCAGCAGGGTGGACGGGAGCTCTGGAAACACCATATATTTT. V and J are TRBV6-5 and TRBJ1-3; D remains ambiguous. V was trimmed by 6 bases and J by 0 bases, leaving 12 bases between them. The CDR3 extends over 15 amino acids. From germline, CDR1 is MNHEY and CDR2 SVGAGI.

The CDR3 protein is CASSYSRGRLGGYTF. The DNA of the CDR3 is TGTGCCAGCAGCTATAGCAGGGGGCGTTTAGGTGGCTACACCTTC. The J gene is TRBJ1-2, the V gene TRBV28, with TRBD1 identical over 8 bases. Unmatched junction bases numbered 13, after V lost 6 bases and J lost 7 bases. Germline V gives CDR1 MDHEN, CDR2 SYDVKM. The CDR3 has 15 residues.

The chain is built from TRBV7-6 and TRBJ2-2; 7 bases line up with TRBD1. After removal of 5 bases from V and 1 base from J, the junction contained 4 bases not matched to a gene. Germline lookup yields CDR1 SGHVS and CDR2 FNYEAQ. The CDR3 spans 15 residues. The CDR3 sequence is CASSPTGQNTGELFF. Written as DNA, the CDR3 is TGTGCCAGCAGCCCGACAGGGCAGAACACCGGGGAGCTGTTTTTT. Filled out from reference TRBV7-6 and TRBJ2-2, the complete variable domain reads GAGVSQSPRYKVTKRGQDVALRCDPISGHVSLYWYRQALGQGPEFLTYFNYEAQQDKSGLPNDRFSAERPEGSISTLTIQRTEQRDSAMYRCASSPTGQNTGELFFGEGSRLTVL.

The V and J genes are TRBV5-1 and TRBJ2-5; D is perhaps TRBD1 (5 bases). In germline, CDR1 is SGHRS, CDR2 YFSETQ. This CDR3 has 15 amino acids. V shed 4 bases and J shed 2 bases, with 15 bases lying between them. The CDR3 sequence is CASSRGQSPQETQYF. In DNA, the CDR3 is TGCGCCAGCAGCCGTGGACAATCCCCACAAGAGACCCAGTACTTC.

This clone showed up just once. The chain has TRBV3-1 (or the pseudogene TRBV3-2) and TRBJ1-1, with D unclear. This CDR3 has 12 amino acids. V was trimmed by 0 bases and J by 10 bases, leaving 9 bases between them. Germline V gene lookup returns CDR1 LGHDT and CDR2 YNNKEL (reference sequence). CDR3 DNA: TGTGCCAGCAGCCAAGATACCGCGCCAGCTTTCTTT. Amino acids: CASSQDTAPAFF.

The chain has TRBV29-1 and TRBJ2-6; 11 bases map to TRBD1. There are 17 residues in the CDR3. V was pared by 6 bases and J by 0 bases, with 7 bases of the junction left unmatched. The germline V gene has CDR1 SQVTM and CDR2 ANQGSEA. The CDR3 is CSVDRDRGISGANVLTF. The CDR3 DNA follows: TGCAGCGTAGACCGGGACAGGGGGATCTCTGGGGCCAACGTCCTGACTTTC. The variable domain in full, with the rest retrieved from reference TRBV29-1 and TRBJ2-6, is SAVISQKPSRDICQRGTSLTIQCQVDSQVTMMFWYRQQPGQSLTLIATANQGSEATYESGFVIDKFPISRPNLTFSTLTVSNMSPEDSSIYLCSVDRDRGISGANVLTFGAGSRLTVL.

This clone was detected only a few times. The chain carries TRBV7-7 and TRBJ2-2; possibly TRBD1 or TRBD2 for D (7 bases each). The CDR3 is 14 amino acids. Germline-derived CDR1 and CDR2 are SSHAT and FNYEAQ (reference sequence). The CDR3 coding sequence is TGTGCTAGCGGGTCCAGGGGGGACACCGGGGAGCTGTTTTTT. Protein: CASGSRGDTGELFF.

This sequence joins TRBV6-6 and TRBJ1-2, with 10 nucleotides matching TRBD1. The CDR3 sequence is 13 residues long. Germline-derived CDR1 and CDR2 are MNHNY and SVGAGI (reference sequence). V shed 6 bases and J 7 bases; nucleotides not matched to a gene: 5. The CDR3 DNA reads as TGTGCCAGCAGGACCGGGACAGGGGTTGGCTACACCTTC. As protein: CASRTGTGVGYTF.

The chain recombines TRBV6-5 with TRBJ2-5, with D possibly matching TRBD2 (5 bases). V was shortened by 7 bases and J by 2 bases, with 14 bases between the two germline ends. Germline V CDR1 and CDR2: MNHEY, SVGAGI. This CDR3 has 14 residues. In DNA, the CDR3 is TGTGCCAGCAAAAGGACTGTCCAACAAGAGACCCAGTACTTC. Amino acids: CASKRTVQQETQYF.

The V and J genes are TRBV5-1 and TRBJ2-3; 7 nucleotides agree with TRBD1. Per the germline V gene, CDR1 is SGHRS and CDR2 is YFSETQ. Unmatched junction bases numbered 11, after V lost 4 bases and J lost 6 bases. This CDR3 has 15 residues. As DNA, the CDR3 is TGCGCCAGCAGCCCACGACAGGGTAGTTTGGATACGCAGTATTTT. Residues: CASSPRQGSLDTQYF.

This chain uses TRBV5-1 with TRBJ2-3; TRBD1 matches at 7 bases. The CDR3 runs to 14 residues. Germline V lookup: CDR1 SGHRS, CDR2 YFSETQ. The V segment lost 7 bases and the J segment 2 bases; nucleotides outside the gene matches: 7. CDR3 nucleotides: TGCGCCAGCGCCTCACAGGGGCCCACAGATACGCAGTATTTT. Residues: CASASQGPTDTQYF.

The chain recombines TRBV7-9 with TRBJ1-5; TRBD1 matches 7 bases. The CDR3 is 19 residues long. CDR1 and CDR2 from the germline V gene are SEHNR and FQNEAQ (reference sequence). V was pared by 5 bases and J by 0 bases, with 16 bases of the junction left unmatched. In DNA form, the CDR3 reads TGTGCCAGCAGCAGGGTCGGCAGGGGGATACCGTCTAGCAATCAGCCCCAGCATTTT. Residues: CASSRVGRGIPSSNQPQHF.

The chain uses TRBV19 and TRBJ1-2; D is possibly TRBD1 (6 bases). V dropped 7 bases and J dropped 0 bases, with 15 bases sitting between them. The germline gives CDR1 LNHDA, CDR2 SQIVND (reference sequence). The CDR3 extends over 15 amino acids. The CDR3 region is CASTASGQPNYGYTF. DNA for the CDR3: TGTGCCAGTACCGCCAGCGGACAGCCTAACTATGGCTACACCTTC. Combining the CDR3 with reference TRBV19 and TRBJ1-2 gives the whole variable domain DGGITQSPKYLFRKEGQNVTLSCEQNLNHDAMYWYRQDPGQGLRLIYYSQIVNDFQKGDIAEGYSVSREKKESFPLTVTSAQKNPTAFYLCASTASGQPNYGYTFGSGTRLTVV.

The rearrangement links TRBV19 to TRBJ2-6, with D tentatively TRBD1 (6 bases). V was clipped by 4 bases and J by 4 bases, with 11 bases between them. CDR3 length: 15 residues. Germline values: CDR1 LNHDA, CDR2 SQIVND (reference sequence). This CDR3 is CASSTTGMGANVLTF. CDR3 sequence (DNA): TGTGCCAGTAGTACCACAGGGATGGGGGCCAACGTCCTGACTTTC.

The chain joins TRBV5-1 to TRBJ2-5; perhaps TRBD2 as D (5 bases). The CDR3 runs 16 residues. The germline CDR1 and CDR2 sequences are SGHRS and YFSETQ. Between the trimmed V and J ends, which lost 3 bases and 0 bases, there was a span of 15 bases. CDR3 DNA sequence: TGCGCCAGCAGCTCGGGAAGGAACCGGTACCAAGAGACCCAGTACTTC. Its protein is CASSSGRNRYQETQYF. The full variable domain, with the rest looked up from reference TRBV5-1 and TRBJ2-5, is KAGVTQTPRYLIKTRGQQVTLSCSPISGHRSVSWYQQTPGQGLQFLFEYFSETQRNKGNFPGRFSGRQFSNSRSEMNVSTLELGDSALYLCASSSGRNRYQETQYFGPGTRLLVL.

The chain couples TRBV10-3 to TRBJ2-1; D call uncertain. Germline assignment: CDR1 ENHRY and CDR2 SYGVKD. Trimming took off 3 bases at V and 9 bases at J, with 15 bases between the two ends. This CDR3 is 14 amino acids long. The CDR3 protein is CAISELAVRGEQFF. DNA of the CDR3: TGTGCCATCAGTGAACTCGCGGTGAGAGGTGAGCAGTTCTTC.

This chain joins TRBV25-1 and TRBJ1-5; 8 bases agree with TRBD1. The CDR3 extends over 13 amino acids. Per germline, CDR1 MGHDK and CDR2 SYGVNS. J was trimmed by 3 bases and V by 6 bases; bases with no gene match: 1. Here the CDR3 reads CASRDRDNQPQHF. The CDR3 DNA sequence: TGTGCCAGCAGGGACAGGGACAATCAGCCCCAGCATTTT.

In its sample, this clone was seen a few times. V usage is TRBV7-9 and J usage is TRBJ1-2; tentatively, D is TRBD1 (6 bases). This CDR3 has 13 residues. In germline, CDR1 is SEHNR, CDR2 FQNEAQ (reference sequence). V was trimmed by 7 bases and J by 2 bases, leaving 11 bases between them. Here the CDR3 reads CASNLGQNYGYTF. The CDR3 DNA reads as TGTGCCAGCAACCTCGGACAGAACTATGGCTACACCTTC.

This chain links TRBV29-1 with TRBJ2-3; D remains ambiguous. Between the trimmed V and J ends, which lost 4 bases and 0 bases, there was a span of 14 bases. Germline V gene sequence: CDR1 SQVTM, CDR2 ANQGSEA. This CDR3 contains 15 residues. The CDR3 DNA is TGCAGCGTTGGGAGTCTGACCCCGAGCACAGATACGCAGTATTTT. Its protein product is CSVGSLTPSTDTQYF.

As DNA, the CDR3 is TGTGCCAGCAAAGAGTCGGGTGATACGCAGTATTTT. It yields the protein CASKESGDTQYF. The chain couples TRBV14 to TRBJ2-3; no definite D call. The CDR3 is 12 residues long. Germline V lookup: CDR1 SGHDN, CDR2 FVKESK. Trimming stripped 7 bases from V and 6 bases from J, with 11 bases between.